The rows below give T cell receptor beta chains drawn from one sample of a study of blood T cells in healthy people across ages. TCRdb independently ran MiXCR on the 5' RACE reads; one entry per CDR3 protein. This sample yields some 1.5 million distinct CDR3 sequences, of which under 30% are seen a single time; 7.7% belongs to the top ten. Sequencing was performed on blood. These receptor sequences come from a woman in her 30s in good health. Both conserved end residues are part of each CDR3. A D gene is named only where the DNA matches it firmly. Not all rows give a size; the values are once, few, many and, for expanded clones, a class.

clone_size,v_call,j_call,d_call,cdr3_aa,cdr3_nt
NA,TRBV28,TRBJ1-5,NA,CASSLPPELLGQPQHF,TGTGCCAGCAGTCTTCCACCCGAGCTACTTGGACAGCCCCAGCATTTT
few,TRBV12-3/TRBV12-4,TRBJ2-7,TRBD1,CASTLIGTGSYEQYF,TGTGCCAGCACCTTAATCGGGACAGGCTCCTACGAGCAGTACTTC
few,TRBV3-1,TRBJ2-7,NA,CASSDSGPPLFYEQYF,TGTGCCAGCAGCGACTCGGGCCCACCCTTATTCTACGAGCAGTACTTC
many,TRBV5-1,TRBJ1-1,NA,CASSFSDTEAFF,TGTGCCAGCAGTTTTTCAGACACTGAAGCTTTCTTT
NA,TRBV20-1,TRBJ2-7,NA,CIARDTEPPYEQYF,TGCATTGCTAGAGATACTGAGCCCCCCTACGAGCAGTACTTC
NA,TRBV28,TRBJ2-5,NA,CASSFTSSGTQYF,TGTGCCAGCAGTTTTACCTCGAGTGGGACCCAGTACTTC
once,TRBV4-2,TRBJ2-1,TRBD2,CVSSQARRGGYNEQFF,TGTGTCAGCAGCCAAGCTAGGCGGGGGGGTTACAATGAGCAGTTCTTC
NA,TRBV27,TRBJ1-1,TRBD1,CASSLDRGSNTEAFF,TGTGCCAGCAGTTTAGACAGGGGATCGAACACTGAAGCTTTCTTT
once,TRBV20-1,TRBJ2-1,TRBD2,CSASGEIAGHNEQFF,TGCAGTGCTAGTGGAGAAATAGCGGGACACAATGAGCAGTTCTTC
few,TRBV13,TRBJ1-2,NA,CASSLNKGTYGYTF,TGTGCCAGCAGCTTGAATAAGGGTACCTATGGCTACACCTTC
NA,TRBV4-3,TRBJ1-5,NA,CASSQVARSDQPQHF,TGCGCCAGCAGCCAAGTTGCCAGGTCCGATCAGCCCCAGCATTTT
few,TRBV29-1,TRBJ1-6,NA,CSVGGNGSPLHF,TGCAGCGTTGGAGGGAACGGTTCACCCCTCCACTTT
NA,TRBV3-1,TRBJ1-5,NA,CASSQDTGLQPQHF,TGTGCCAGCAGCCAAGATACAGGGCTTCAGCCCCAGCATTTT
few,TRBV5-6,TRBJ2-5,NA,CASSPSGGAPSRTQYF,TGTGCCAGCAGCCCGAGTGGGGGGGCCCCCTCCCGGACCCAGTACTTC
NA,TRBV2,TRBJ2-1,NA,CASSEAPAVDAGFF,TGTGCCAGCAGTGAAGCGCCTGCCGTCGACGCTGGGTTCTTC
NA,TRBV20-1,TRBJ2-5,TRBD2,CSARANGREGETQYF,TGCAGTGCTAGAGCGAACGGAAGGGAGGGAGAGACCCAGTACTTC
NA,TRBV2,TRBJ1-5,NA,CASSATSEEQPQHF,TGTGCCAGCAGTGCTACTTCGGAGGAACAGCCCCAGCATTTT
many,TRBV9,TRBJ2-3,NA,CASSGELAADTQYF,TGTGCCAGCAGCGGAGAATTAGCGGCAGATACGCAGTATTTT
many,TRBV20-1,TRBJ2-7,NA,CSAGGAYF,TGCAGTGCTGGCGGGGCGTACTTC
many,TRBV28,TRBJ2-7,NA,CASSLRGAGTSSYEQYF,TGTGCCAGCAGTCTCCGAGGGGCGGGGACGAGCTCCTACGAGCAGTACTTC
NA,TRBV5-1,TRBJ1-2,TRBD1,CASSLGETGVAGYTF,TGCGCCAGCAGCTTGGGAGAGACAGGGGTCGCCGGCTACACCTTC
many,TRBV4-1,TRBJ2-1,NA,CASSQGPGDEQFF,TGTGCCAGCAGCCAGGGGCCGGGCGATGAGCAGTTCTTC
many,TRBV20-1,TRBJ1-5,NA,CSARDLALPQHF,TGCAGTGCCAGGGACTTGGCGCTGCCCCAGCATTTT
NA,TRBV7-2,TRBJ2-7,TRBD2,CASNSRGGSSYEQYF,TGTGCCAGCAACTCCCGGGGGGGGAGCTCCTACGAGCAGTACTTC
few,TRBV5-1,TRBJ1-2,NA,CASSLEVWAGYTF,TGCGCCAGCAGCTTGGAAGTTTGGGCAGGCTACACCTTC
few,TRBV4-1,TRBJ1-6,NA,CASSPEAGGRTHNSPLHF,TGCGCCAGCAGCCCGGAAGCGGGCGGCAGGACCCATAATTCACCCCTCCACTTT